The subject of this entry is one T cell receptor (beta chain). Its target is not known. The CDR3 is made up of 15 amino acids. V dropped 2 bases and J dropped 9 bases, with 16 bases sitting between them. The germline gives CDR1 SGHTA, CDR2 FQGNSA. Each CDR3 protein is one row after TCRdb ran MiXCR on the RT-PCR reads. The sample consists of 550,000 to 650,000 distinct CDR3 sequences, 10% to 15% of them appearing once. This entry belongs to a study of response to subunit inactivated influenza vaccine. Overall study findings and caveats: The authors offered the suggestion that each seasonal influenza vaccination recruits few new T cells.

This sequence joins TRBV7-2 and TRBJ2-2; D might be TRBD1 (6 bases). This receptor was identified in a man aged 50 or older who received an inactivated influenza vaccine. The starting material was PBMCs from blood, obtained on the day of vaccination. The CDR3 coding sequence is TGTGCCAGCAGCTTAAGTAGGGGGAGTGCAAGGGAGCTGTTTTTT. Translation: CASSLSRGSARELFF.